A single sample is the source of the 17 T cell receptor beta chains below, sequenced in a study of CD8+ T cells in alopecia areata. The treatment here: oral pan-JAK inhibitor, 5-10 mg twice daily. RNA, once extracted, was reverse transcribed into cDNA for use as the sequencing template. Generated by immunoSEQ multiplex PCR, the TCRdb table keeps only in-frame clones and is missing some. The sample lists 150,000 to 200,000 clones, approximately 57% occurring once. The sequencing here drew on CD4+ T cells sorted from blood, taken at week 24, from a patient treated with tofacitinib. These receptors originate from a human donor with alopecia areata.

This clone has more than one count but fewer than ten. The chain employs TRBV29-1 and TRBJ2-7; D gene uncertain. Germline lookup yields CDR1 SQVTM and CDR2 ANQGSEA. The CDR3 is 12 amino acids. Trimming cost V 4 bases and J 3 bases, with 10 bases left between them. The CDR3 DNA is TGCAGCGTTGGAGTCGGCTACTACGAGCAGTACTTC. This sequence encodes CSVGVGYYEQYF.

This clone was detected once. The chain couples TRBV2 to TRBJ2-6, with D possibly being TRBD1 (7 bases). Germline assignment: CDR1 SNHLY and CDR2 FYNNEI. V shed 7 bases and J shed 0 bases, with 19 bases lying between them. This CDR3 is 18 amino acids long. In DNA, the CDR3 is TGTGCCAGCATCCCAGGGGGGCAGGGTACCTCTGGGGCCAACGTCCTGACTTTC. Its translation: CASIPGGQGTSGANVLTF.

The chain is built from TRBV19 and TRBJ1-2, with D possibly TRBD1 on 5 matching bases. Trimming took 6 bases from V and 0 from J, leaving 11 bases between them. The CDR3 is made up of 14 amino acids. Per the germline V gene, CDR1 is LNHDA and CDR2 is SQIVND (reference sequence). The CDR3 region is CASSQGLANYGYTF. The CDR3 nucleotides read TGTGCCAGTAGCCAGGGCCTGGCTAACTATGGCTACACCTTC.

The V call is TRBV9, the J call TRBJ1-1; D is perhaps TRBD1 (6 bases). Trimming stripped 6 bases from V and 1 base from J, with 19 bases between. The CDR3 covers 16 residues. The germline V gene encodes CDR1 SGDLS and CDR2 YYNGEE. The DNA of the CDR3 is TGTGCCAGCACCAGGGGAATAGGCAGGTCGAACACTGAAGCTTTCTTT. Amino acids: CASTRGIGRSNTEAFF.

CDR3 in amino acids: CSVSDRDEQYF. CDR3 DNA sequence: TGCAGCGTTTCCGACAGGGACGAGCAGTACTTC. The J gene is TRBJ2-7, the V gene TRBV29-1; TRBD1 matches 7 bases. Germline loops: CDR1 SQVTM, CDR2 ANQGSEA. V was clipped by 5 bases and J by 5 bases; unmatched bases: 3. The length of the CDR3 is 11 residues.

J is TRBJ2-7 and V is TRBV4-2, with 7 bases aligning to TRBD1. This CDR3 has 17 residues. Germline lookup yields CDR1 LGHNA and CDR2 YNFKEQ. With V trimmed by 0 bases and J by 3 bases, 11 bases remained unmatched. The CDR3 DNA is TGTGCCAGCAGCCAAGACATCACGAGACAGGGCCGCTACGAGCAGTACTTC. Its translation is CASSQDITRQGRYEQYF.

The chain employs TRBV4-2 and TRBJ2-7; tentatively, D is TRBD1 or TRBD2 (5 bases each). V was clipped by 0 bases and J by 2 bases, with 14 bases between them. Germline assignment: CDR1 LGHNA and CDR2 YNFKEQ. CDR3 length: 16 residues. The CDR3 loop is CASSQEWDQTTYEQYF. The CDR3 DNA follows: TGTGCCAGCAGCCAAGAATGGGACCAGACAACCTACGAGCAGTACTTC.

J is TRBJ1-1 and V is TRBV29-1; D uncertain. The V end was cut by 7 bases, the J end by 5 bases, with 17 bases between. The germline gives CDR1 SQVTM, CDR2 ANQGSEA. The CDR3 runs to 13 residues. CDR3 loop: CSAGREGRTEAFF. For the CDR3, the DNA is TGCAGCGCGGGGAGGGAGGGAAGGACTGAAGCTTTCTTT.

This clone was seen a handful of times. In DNA, the CDR3 is TGTGCCACCAGCAACCTGAGTAGTGAGACCCAGTACTTC. Its protein product is CATSNLSSETQYF. The chain links TRBV15 to TRBJ2-5; D not certain. The CDR3 consists of 13 residues. V lost 4 bases and J 5 bases, leaving 11 bases between the germline ends. Germline V gene lookup returns CDR1 LNHNV and CDR2 YYDKDF (reference sequence).

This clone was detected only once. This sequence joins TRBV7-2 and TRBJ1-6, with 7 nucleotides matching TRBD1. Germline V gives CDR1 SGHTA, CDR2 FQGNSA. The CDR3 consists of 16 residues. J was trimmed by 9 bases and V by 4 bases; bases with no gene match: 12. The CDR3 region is CASSSNQGVSGSPLHF. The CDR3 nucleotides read TGTGCCAGCAGCTCAAACCAGGGGGTCAGCGGTTCACCCCTCCACTTT. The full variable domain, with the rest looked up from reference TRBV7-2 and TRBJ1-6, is GAGVSQSPSNKVTEKGKDVELRCDPISGHTALYWYRQSLGQGLEFLIYFQGNSAPDKSGLPSDRFSAERTGGSVSTLTIQRTQQEDSAVYLCASSSNQGVSGSPLHFGNGTRLTVT.

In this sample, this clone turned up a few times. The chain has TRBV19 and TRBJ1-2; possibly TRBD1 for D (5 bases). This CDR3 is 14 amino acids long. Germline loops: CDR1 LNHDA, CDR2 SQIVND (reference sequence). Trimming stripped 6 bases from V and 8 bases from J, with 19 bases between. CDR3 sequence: CASSPGVRVSGYTF. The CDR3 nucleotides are TGTGCCAGTAGCCCGGGCGTCAGGGTGTCCGGCTACACCTTC.

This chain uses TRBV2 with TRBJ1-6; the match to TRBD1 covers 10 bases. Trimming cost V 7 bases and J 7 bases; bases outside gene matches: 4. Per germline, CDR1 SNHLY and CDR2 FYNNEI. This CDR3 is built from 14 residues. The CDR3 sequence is CASNPGQGNSPLHF. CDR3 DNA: TGTGCCAGCAATCCGGGACAGGGGAATTCACCCCTCCACTTT.

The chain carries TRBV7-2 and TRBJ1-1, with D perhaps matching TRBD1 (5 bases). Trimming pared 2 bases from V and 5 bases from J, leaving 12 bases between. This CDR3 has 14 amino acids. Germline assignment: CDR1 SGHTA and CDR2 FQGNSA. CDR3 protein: CASSLKDRGTEAFF. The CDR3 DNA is TGTGCCAGCAGCTTAAAAGATCGGGGGACTGAAGCTTTCTTT.

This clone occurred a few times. The CDR3 protein is CASRPDPGNTEAFF. CDR3 in DNA: TGTGCCAGTAGACCTGACCCGGGGAACACTGAAGCTTTCTTT. The V and J genes are TRBV19 and TRBJ1-1; D remains ambiguous. The CDR3 covers 14 residues. CDR1 LNHDA and CDR2 SQIVND come from the germline V gene (reference sequence). V was trimmed by 6 bases and J by 1 base, leaving 12 bases between them.

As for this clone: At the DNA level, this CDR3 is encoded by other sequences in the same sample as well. CDR3 residues: CASSPLGFEQYF. The CDR3 DNA sequence: TGTGCCAGCAGTCCCCTGGGGTTCGAGCAGTACTTC. The rearrangement links TRBV27 to TRBJ2-7, with unresolved D. The CDR3 covers 12 residues. Germline-derived CDR1 and CDR2 are MNHEY and SMNVEV (reference sequence). V dropped 5 bases and J dropped 6 bases, with 11 bases sitting between them.

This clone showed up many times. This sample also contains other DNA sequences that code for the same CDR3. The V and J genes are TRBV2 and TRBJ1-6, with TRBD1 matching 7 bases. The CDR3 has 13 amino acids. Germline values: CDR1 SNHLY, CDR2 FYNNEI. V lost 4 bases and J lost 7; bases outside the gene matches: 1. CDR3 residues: CASSGDSNSPLHF. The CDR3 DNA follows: TGTGCCAGCAGTGGGGACAGCAATTCACCCCTCCACTTT.

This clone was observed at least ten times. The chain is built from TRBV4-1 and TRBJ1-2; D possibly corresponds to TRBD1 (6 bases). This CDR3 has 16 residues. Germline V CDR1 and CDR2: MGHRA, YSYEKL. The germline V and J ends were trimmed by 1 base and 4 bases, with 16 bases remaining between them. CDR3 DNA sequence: TGCGCCAGCAGCCAAGTAGACAGGCGGGCACTCTATGGCTACACCTTC. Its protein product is CASSQVDRRALYGYTF.